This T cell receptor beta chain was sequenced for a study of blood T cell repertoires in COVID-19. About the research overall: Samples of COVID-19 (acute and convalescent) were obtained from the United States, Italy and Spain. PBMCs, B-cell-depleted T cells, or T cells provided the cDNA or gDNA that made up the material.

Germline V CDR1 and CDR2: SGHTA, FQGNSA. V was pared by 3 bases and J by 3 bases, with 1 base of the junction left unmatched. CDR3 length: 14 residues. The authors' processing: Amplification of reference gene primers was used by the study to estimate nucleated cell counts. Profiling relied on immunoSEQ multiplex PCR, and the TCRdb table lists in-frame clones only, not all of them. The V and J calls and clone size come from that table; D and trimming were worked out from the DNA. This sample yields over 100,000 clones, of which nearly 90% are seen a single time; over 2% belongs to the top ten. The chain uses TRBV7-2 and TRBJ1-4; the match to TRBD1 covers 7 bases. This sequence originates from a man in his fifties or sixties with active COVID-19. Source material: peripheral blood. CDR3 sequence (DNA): TGTGCCAGCAGCTTCAGGGGGGCTAATGAAAAACTGTTTTTT. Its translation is CASSFRGANEKLFF.